The sequence of this T cell receptor beta chain was determined in a study of T cells in localized non-small cell lung cancer. Study results and limitations: Adjacent lung held a median about 57 of the top 100 tumor clones. There was an association of higher blood T cell density with longer overall survival. It was uninvolved adjacent lung that showed the highest T cell clonality, exceeding tumor.

The assay was immunoSEQ multiplex PCR, and TCRdb's table has in-frame clones only and misses some. This sample has 15,000 to 20,000 clones; approximately 90% occur once, and the top ten carry more than 7.5%. This clone has only a few counts. Its antigen is undetermined. The source was peripheral blood, collected before any cancer treatment. This sequence was found in a man aged 35-69 years with stage I lung adenocarcinoma.

The CDR3 bases are TGTGCCAGCAGTCGTGATCGAGGGGAGGGCGAGCAGTTCTTC. Its translation: CASSRDRGEGEQFF. The chain has TRBV7-3 and TRBJ2-1; 7 nucleotides align to TRBD2. The CDR3 consists of 14 residues. Per germline, CDR1 SGHTA and CDR2 FQGTGA. Trimming took 6 bases from V and 10 from J; bases not matched to a gene: 12.